The clone carrying this T cell receptor (beta chain) was observed a handful of times. The antigen remains unidentified. This record belongs to a study of blood T cells in healthy people across ages. Across the whole study: Researchers report that template switching captured about one barcoded beta molecule per two T cells.

This CDR3 region has 12 residues. The V end lost 3 bases, the J end lost 7 bases, and 9 bases lay between the germline ends. General study findings and limits: Conclusively comparing naive with antigen-experienced cells was impossible with unsorted PBMCs. Observed TCR beta diversity showed a strong correlation with the percentage of naive T cells as measured by flow cytometry.

It was about 10 milliliters of peripheral blood that were drawn from each donor. A second roughly 6 to 12 cycle PCR used barcoded and J-beta primers. MiXCR, applied by TCRdb to the 5' RACE reads, yields one record per CDR3 protein. The sample comprises around 1.1 million distinct CDR3 sequences, more than 30% of which are singletons, and around 12% rests with the top ten. This chain connects TRBV12-3 or TRBV12-4 to TRBJ1-1; TRBD1 might be the D (5 bases). The TCR sequence derives from a man aged 18 to 30 in good health. The source material was blood. Written as DNA, the CDR3 is TGTGCCAGCAGTTTGGACACCCTTGAAGCTTTCTTT. It specifies CASSLDTLEAFF.